This T cell receptor beta chain is from a study of blood T cells in healthy people across ages. Study outcomes and limitations: The recorded TCR beta diversity per million T cells decreased in a roughly linear manner with age.

Worth noting for this clonotype: As yet, its antigen is unknown.

Germline V gene lookup returns CDR1 MNHNY and CDR2 SVGAGI (reference sequence). CDR3 size: 17 residues. The V segment lost 7 bases and the J segment 0 bases; nucleotides outside the gene matches: 10. A second roughly 7 to 11 cycle PCR used barcoded and J-beta primers. TCRdb fed the 5' RACE reads into MiXCR, producing one record per CDR3 protein. The repertoire holds about 970,000 distinct CDR3 sequences, roughly 47% seen once, with about 21% in the top ten. The receptor was derived from a woman aged 55-75 years in good health. The specimen sequenced was blood. The chain carries TRBV6-6 and TRBJ2-4, with TRBD1 matching over 9 bases. The chain's CDR3 is CASTGQGNLLAKNIQYF. CDR3 sequence (DNA): TGTGCCAGCACGGGACAGGGAAATCTACTAGCCAAAAACATTCAGTACTTC.